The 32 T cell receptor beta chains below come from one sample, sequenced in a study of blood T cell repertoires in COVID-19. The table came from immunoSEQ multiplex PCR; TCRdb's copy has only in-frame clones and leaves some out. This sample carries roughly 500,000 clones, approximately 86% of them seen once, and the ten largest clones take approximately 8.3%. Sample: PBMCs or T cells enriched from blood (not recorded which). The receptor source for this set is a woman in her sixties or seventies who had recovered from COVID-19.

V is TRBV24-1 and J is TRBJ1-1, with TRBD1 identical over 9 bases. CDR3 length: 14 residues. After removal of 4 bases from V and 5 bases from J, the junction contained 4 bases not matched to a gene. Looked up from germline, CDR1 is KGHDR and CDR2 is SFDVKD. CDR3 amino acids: CATSDGQGRTEAFF. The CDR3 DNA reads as TGTGCCACCAGTGACGGACAGGGGCGTACTGAAGCTTTCTTT.

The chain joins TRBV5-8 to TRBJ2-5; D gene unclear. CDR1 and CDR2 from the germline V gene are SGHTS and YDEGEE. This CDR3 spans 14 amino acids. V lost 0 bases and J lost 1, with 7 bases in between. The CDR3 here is CASSLGRSQETQYF. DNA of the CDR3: TGTGCCAGCAGCTTGGGCAGGTCCCAAGAGACCCAGTACTTC.

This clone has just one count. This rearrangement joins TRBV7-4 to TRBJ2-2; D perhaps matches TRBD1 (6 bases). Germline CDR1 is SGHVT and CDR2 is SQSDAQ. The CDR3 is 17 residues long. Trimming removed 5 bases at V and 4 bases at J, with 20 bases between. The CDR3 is CASSLEQQGKFTGELFF. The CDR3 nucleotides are TGTGCCAGCAGCCTCGAACAACAGGGTAAGTTCACCGGGGAGCTGTTTTTT.

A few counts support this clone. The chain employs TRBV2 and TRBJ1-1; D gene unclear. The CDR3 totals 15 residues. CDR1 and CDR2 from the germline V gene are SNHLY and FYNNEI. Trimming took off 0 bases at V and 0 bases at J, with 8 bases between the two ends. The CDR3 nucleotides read TGTGCCAGCAGTGAAGCGTATACGGTGAACACTGAAGCTTTCTTT. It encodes CASSEAYTVNTEAFF.

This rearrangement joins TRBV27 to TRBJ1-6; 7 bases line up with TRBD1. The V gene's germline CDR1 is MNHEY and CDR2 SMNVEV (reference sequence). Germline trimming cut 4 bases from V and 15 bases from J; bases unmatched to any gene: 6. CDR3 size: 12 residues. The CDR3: CASSSDRANLHF. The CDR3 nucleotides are TGTGCCAGCAGTTCCGACAGGGCGAACCTCCACTTT.

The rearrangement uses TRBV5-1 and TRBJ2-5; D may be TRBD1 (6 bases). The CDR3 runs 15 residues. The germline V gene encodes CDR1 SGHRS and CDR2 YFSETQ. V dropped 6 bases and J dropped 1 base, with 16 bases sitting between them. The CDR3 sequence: CASKQGPAVQETQYF. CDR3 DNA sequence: TGCGCCAGCAAGCAGGGGCCAGCGGTCCAAGAGACCCAGTACTTC. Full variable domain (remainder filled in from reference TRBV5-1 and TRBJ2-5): KAGVTQTPRYLIKTRGQQVTLSCSPISGHRSVSWYQQTPGQGLQFLFEYFSETQRNKGNFPGRFSGRQFSNSRSEMNVSTLELGDSALYLCASKQGPAVQETQYFGPGTRLLVL.

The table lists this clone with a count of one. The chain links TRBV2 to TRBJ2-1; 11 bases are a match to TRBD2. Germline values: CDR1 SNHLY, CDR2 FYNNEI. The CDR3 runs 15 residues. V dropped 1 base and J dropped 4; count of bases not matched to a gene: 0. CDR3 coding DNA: TGTGCCAGCAGTGAAGTAGCGGGGGGGTACAATGAGCAGTTCTTC. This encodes CASSEVAGGYNEQFF.

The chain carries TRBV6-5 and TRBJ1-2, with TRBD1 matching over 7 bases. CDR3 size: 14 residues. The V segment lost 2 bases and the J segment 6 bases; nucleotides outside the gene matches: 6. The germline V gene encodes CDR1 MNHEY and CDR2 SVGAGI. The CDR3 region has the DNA TGTGCCAGCAGTTACGGTCGACAGGGCCATGGCTACACCTTC. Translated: CASSYGRQGHGYTF.

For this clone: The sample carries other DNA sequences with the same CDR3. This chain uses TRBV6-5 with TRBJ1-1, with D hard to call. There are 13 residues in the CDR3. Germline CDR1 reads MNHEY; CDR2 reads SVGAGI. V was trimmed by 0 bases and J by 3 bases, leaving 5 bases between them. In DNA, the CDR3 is TGTGCCAGCAGTTACTCGAGTGACACTGAAGCTTTCTTT. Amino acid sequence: CASSYSSDTEAFF.

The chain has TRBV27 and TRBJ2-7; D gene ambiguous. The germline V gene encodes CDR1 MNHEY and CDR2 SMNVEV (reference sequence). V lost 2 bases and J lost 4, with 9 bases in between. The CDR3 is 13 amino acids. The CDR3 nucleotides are TGTGCCAGCAGTTTAGGGCAGGATTACGAGCAGTACGTC. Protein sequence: CASSLGQDYEQYV.

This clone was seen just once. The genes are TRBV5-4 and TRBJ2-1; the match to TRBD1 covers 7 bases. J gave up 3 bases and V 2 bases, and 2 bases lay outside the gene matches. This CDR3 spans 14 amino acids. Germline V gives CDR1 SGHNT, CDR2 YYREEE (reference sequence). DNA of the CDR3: TGTGCCAGCAGCTTCCCAGGGGGCTACAATGAGCAGTTCTTC. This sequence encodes CASSFPGGYNEQFF.

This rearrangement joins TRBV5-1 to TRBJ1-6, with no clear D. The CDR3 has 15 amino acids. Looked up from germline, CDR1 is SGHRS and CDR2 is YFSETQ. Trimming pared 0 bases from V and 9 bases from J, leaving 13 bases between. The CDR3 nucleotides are TGCGCCAGCAGCTTGGCCGGAGGGTGGCGTTCACCCCTCCACTTT. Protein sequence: CASSLAGGWRSPLHF.

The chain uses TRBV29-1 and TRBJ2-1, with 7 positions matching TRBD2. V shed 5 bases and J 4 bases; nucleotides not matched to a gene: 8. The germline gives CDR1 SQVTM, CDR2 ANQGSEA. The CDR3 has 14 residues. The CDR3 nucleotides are TGCAGCGTTAACGGGGAGGGGAGTTACAATGAGCAGTTCTTC. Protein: CSVNGEGSYNEQFF.

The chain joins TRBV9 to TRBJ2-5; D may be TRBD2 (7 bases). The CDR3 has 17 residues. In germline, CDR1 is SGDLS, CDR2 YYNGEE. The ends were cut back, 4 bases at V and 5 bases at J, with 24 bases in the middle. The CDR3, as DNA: TGTGCCAGCAGCCCTCCAAAGGGGGGGCCGACGAGGGAGACCCAGTACTTC. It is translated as CASSPPKGGPTRETQYF.

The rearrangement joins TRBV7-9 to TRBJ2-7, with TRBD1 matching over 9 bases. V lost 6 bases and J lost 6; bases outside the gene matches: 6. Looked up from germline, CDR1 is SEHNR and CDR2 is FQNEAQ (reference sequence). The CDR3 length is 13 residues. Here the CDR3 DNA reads TGTGCCAGCAGGAGGACAGGGGCTAGCGAGCAGTACTTC. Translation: CASRRTGASEQYF. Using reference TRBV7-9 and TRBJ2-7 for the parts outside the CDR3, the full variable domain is DTGVSQNPRHKITKRGQNVTFRCDPISEHNRLYWYRQTLGQGPEFLTYFQNEAQLEKSRLLSDRFSAERPKGSFSTLEIQRTEQGDSAMYLCASRRTGASEQYFGPGTRLTVT.

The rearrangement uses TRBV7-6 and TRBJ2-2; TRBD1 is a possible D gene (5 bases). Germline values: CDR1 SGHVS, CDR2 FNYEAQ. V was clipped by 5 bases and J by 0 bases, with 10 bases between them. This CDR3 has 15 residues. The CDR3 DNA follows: TGTGCCAGCAGCCCGACAGCTACGAACACCGGGGAGCTGTTTTTT. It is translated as CASSPTATNTGELFF.

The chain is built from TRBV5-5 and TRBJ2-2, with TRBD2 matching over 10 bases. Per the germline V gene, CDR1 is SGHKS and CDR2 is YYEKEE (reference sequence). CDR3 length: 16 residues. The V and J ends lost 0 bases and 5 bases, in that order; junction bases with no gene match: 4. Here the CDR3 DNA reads TGTGCCAGCAGCTTGGTTAGCGGGGGGTTAACCGGGGAGCTGTTTTTT. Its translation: CASSLVSGGLTGELFF.

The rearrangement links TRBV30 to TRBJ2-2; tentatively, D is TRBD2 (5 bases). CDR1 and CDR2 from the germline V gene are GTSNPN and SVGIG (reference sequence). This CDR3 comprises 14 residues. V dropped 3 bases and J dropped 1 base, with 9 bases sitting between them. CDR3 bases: TGTGCCTGGAGGAGGGAAGTGAACACCGGGGAGCTGTTTTTT. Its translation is CAWRREVNTGELFF.

CDR3 sequence reads: CASRQGFTYEQYF. The CDR3 DNA reads as TGTGCCAGCAGGCAGGGCTTTACCTACGAGCAGTACTTC. The chain combines TRBV6-5 with TRBJ2-7, with D possibly TRBD1 on 5 matching bases. Germline V gene lookup returns CDR1 MNHEY and CDR2 SVGAGI. This CDR3 contains 13 residues. With 6 bases removed from V and 2 bases from J, the gap between germline ends came to 11 bases.

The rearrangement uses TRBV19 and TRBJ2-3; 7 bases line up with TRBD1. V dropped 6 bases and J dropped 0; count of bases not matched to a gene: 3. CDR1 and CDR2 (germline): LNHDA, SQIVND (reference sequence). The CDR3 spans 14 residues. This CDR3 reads CASRMDRSTDTQYF. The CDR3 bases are TGTGCCAGTAGGATGGACAGGAGCACAGATACGCAGTATTTT.

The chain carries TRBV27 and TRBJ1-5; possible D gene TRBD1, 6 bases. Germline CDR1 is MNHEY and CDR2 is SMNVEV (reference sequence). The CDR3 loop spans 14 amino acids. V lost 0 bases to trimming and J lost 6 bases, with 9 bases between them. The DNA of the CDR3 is TGTGCCAGCAGTTTATCACAGGGTTTTCAGCCCCAGCATTTT. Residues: CASSLSQGFQPQHF.

CDR3 sequence (DNA): TGTGCCAGTAGGGGACTAGCGGGGGAGCAGTTCTTC. Translated: CASRGLAGEQFF. The chain links TRBV19 to TRBJ2-1, with 13 bases lining up with TRBD2. The CDR3 runs to 12 residues. With 6 bases clipped from V and 10 bases from J, the junction kept 0 bases outside the gene matches. The germline V gene has CDR1 LNHDA and CDR2 SQIVND (reference sequence).

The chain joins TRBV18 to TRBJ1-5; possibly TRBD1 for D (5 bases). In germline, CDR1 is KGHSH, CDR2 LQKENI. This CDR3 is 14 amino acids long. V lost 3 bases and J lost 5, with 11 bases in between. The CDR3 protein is CASSPLRGDQPQHF. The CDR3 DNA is TGTGCCAGCTCACCTCTTCGGGGGGATCAGCCCCAGCATTTT.

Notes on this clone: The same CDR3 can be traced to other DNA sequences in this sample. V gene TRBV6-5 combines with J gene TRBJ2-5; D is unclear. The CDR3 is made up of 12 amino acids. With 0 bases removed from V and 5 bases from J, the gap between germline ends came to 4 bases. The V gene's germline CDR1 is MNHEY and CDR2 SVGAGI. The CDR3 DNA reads TGTGCCAGCAGTTACTCCCGGGAGACCCAGTACTTC. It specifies CASSYSRETQYF.

The CDR3 here is CAWSVLKSSYNEQFF. CDR3 bases: TGTGCCTGGAGTGTACTGAAGAGCTCCTACAATGAGCAGTTCTTC. The V and J genes are TRBV30 and TRBJ2-1; no clear D gene. The CDR3 runs 15 residues. Trimming left V 0 bases short and J 0 bases short, with 9 bases between. Germline lookup yields CDR1 GTSNPN and CDR2 SVGIG (reference sequence). The full variable domain, in which reference TRBV30 and TRBJ2-1 provide the parts outside the CDR3, is SQTIHQWPATLVQPVGSPLSLECTVEGTSNPNLYWYRQAAGRGLQLLFYSVGIGQISSEVPQNLSASRPQDRQFILSSKKLLLSDSGFYLCAWSVLKSSYNEQFFGPGTRLTVL.

The CDR3 bases are TGTGCCAGCAGTCACCGGGACAGGGGTTCACCCCTCCACTTT. Translated, it gives CASSHRDRGSPLHF. The genes are TRBV6-5 and TRBJ1-6, with TRBD1 matching over 10 bases. V trimming: 5 bases; J trimming: 9 bases; junction bases outside the gene matches: 4. This CDR3 has 14 residues. CDR1 is MNHEY and CDR2 is SVGAGI in the germline V gene.

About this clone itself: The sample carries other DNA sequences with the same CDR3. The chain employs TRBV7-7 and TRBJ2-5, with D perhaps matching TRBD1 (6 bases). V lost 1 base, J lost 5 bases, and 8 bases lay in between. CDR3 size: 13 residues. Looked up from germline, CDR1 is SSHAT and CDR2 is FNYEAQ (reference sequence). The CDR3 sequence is CASSLDREETQYF. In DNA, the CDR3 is TGTGCCAGCAGCTTAGACAGGGAGGAGACCCAGTACTTC. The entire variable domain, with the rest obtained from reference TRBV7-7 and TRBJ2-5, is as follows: GAGVSQSPRYKVTKRGQDVTLRCDPISSHATLYWYQQALGQGPEFLTYFNYEAQPDKSGLPSDRFSAERPEGSISTLTIQRTEQRDSAMYRCASSLDREETQYFGPGTRLLVL.

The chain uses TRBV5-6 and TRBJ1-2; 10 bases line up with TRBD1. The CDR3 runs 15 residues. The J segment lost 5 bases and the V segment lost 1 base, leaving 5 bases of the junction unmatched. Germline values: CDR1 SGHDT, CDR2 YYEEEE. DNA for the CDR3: TGTGCCAGCAGCTTGATGGACAGGGGGGAGTATGGCTACACCTTC. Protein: CASSLMDRGEYGYTF.

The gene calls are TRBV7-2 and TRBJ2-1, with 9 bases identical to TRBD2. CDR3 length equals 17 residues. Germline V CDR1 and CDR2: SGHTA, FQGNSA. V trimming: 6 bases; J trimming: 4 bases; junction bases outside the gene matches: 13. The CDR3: CASSKGGLAGPYNEQFF. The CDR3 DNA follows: TGTGCCAGCAGTAAAGGGGGTCTAGCGGGGCCTTACAATGAGCAGTTCTTC.

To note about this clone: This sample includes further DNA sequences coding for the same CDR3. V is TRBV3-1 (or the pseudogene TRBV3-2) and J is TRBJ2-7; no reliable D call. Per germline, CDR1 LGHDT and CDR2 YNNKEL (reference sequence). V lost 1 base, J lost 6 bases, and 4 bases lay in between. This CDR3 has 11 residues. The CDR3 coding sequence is TGTGCCAGCAGCCAAGGTCTCGAGCAGTACTTC. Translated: CASSQGLEQYF.

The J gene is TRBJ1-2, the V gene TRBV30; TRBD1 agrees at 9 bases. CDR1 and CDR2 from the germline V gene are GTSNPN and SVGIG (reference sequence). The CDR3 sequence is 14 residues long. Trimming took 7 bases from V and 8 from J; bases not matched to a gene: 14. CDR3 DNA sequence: TGTGCCTTTTCCGAGGACAGGGGATGGCGGGGCTACACCTTC. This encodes CAFSEDRGWRGYTF.

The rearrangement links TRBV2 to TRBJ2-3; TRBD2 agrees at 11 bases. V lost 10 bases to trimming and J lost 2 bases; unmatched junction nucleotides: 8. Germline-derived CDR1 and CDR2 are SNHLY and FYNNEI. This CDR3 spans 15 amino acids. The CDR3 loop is CATPTSGDYTDTQYF. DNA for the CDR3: TGTGCCACCCCGACTAGCGGGGACTACACAGATACGCAGTATTTT.